One and the same sample provided the 25 T cell receptor beta chains below, sequenced in a study of T cell clones after liver transplantation. TCRdb keeps only in-frame clones here, not all; method: immunoSEQ multiplex PCR. The table records about 80,000 clones, 70% to 85% of them present only once. Sequenced material: CD4+ T cells from blood, taken around 42 months after liver transplant. All receptors come from a human patient who received a liver transplant. The graft donor may account for some of the T cells.

This rearrangement joins TRBV6-6 to TRBJ2-7, with no clear D. This CDR3 is built from 11 residues. V lost 2 bases to trimming and J lost 3 bases, with 2 bases between them. CDR1 is MNHNY, CDR2 SVGAGI, per germline (reference sequence). CDR3 region: CASSYNYEQYF. The DNA for the CDR3 is TGTGCCAGCAGTTACAACTACGAGCAGTACTTC.

The chain combines TRBV28 with TRBJ2-1; 7 bases are shared with TRBD2. This CDR3 region has 16 residues. V lost 5 bases to trimming and J lost 4 bases; unmatched junction nucleotides: 11. Per the germline V gene, CDR1 is MDHEN and CDR2 is SYDVKM. The CDR3 spells CASSPLGGRAYNEQFF. The CDR3 coding sequence is TGTGCCAGCAGTCCTCTGGGCGGGAGAGCTTACAATGAGCAGTTCTTC.

The chain carries TRBV6-1 and TRBJ2-7, with 12 bases identical to TRBD1. Germline trimming cut 6 bases from V and 6 bases from J; bases unmatched to any gene: 3. Per germline, CDR1 MNHNS and CDR2 SASEGT. This CDR3 is 13 amino acids long. This chain's CDR3 is CASSRDRGREQYF. DNA for the CDR3: TGTGCCAGCAGCAGGGACAGGGGGCGCGAGCAGTACTTC.

This clone came up once. The V and J genes are TRBV7-2 and TRBJ1-2; possibly TRBD1 for D (6 bases). Trimming cost V 5 bases and J 2 bases, with 18 bases left between them. The CDR3 runs to 16 residues. The germline gives CDR1 SGHTA, CDR2 FQGNSA. CDR3 coding DNA: TGTGCCAGCAGCCCCCGGGGGGCAGCCGAAAACTATGGCTACACCTTC. Its protein is CASSPRGAAENYGYTF.

This clone was observed a handful of times. The CDR3 nucleotides are TGTGCCAGCAGCGCCGGGACTAGCGGGAGGAGGGGCACCGGGGAGCTGTTTTTT. Translating it yields CASSAGTSGRRGTGELFF. This sequence joins TRBV9 and TRBJ2-2; 15 bases are shared with TRBD2. CDR1 and CDR2 from the germline V gene are SGDLS and YYNGEE. This CDR3 has 18 amino acids. Trimming cost V 3 bases and J 4 bases; bases outside gene matches: 7.

This clone is a singleton in its sample. The chain combines TRBV7-9 with TRBJ2-3; unclear D gene. V lost 3 bases and J lost 1, with 11 bases in between. The CDR3 loop spans 15 amino acids. Germline loops: CDR1 SEHNR, CDR2 FQNEAQ (reference sequence). The CDR3 bases are TGTGCCAGCAGCTTCTTCCGAAGCCGCACAGATACGCAGTATTTT. This gives the protein CASSFFRSRTDTQYF.

This clone has more than one count but fewer than ten. The chain is built from TRBV6-1 and TRBJ2-2; 12 bases match TRBD1. Losses at the gene ends were 7 bases for V and 6 bases for J; bases not matched to a gene: 3. CDR1 is MNHNS and CDR2 is SASEGT in the germline V gene. This CDR3 has 14 amino acids. The CDR3, as DNA: TGTGCCAGCATTGGGACAGGGGGCCCCGGGGAGCTGTTTTTT. It encodes CASIGTGGPGELFF.

V gene TRBV30 combines with J gene TRBJ1-1; a weak D match, TRBD1 (5 bases). The CDR3 is made up of 14 amino acids. V was pared by 0 bases and J by 0 bases, with 8 bases between. The V gene's germline CDR1 is GTSNPN and CDR2 SVGIG (reference sequence). DNA of the CDR3: TGTGCCTGGAGTGTGGACAACTTGAACACTGAAGCTTTCTTT. It encodes CAWSVDNLNTEAFF.

This sequence joins TRBV19 and TRBJ2-4; either TRBD1 or TRBD2 may supply D (5 bases each). With 5 bases removed from V and 4 bases from J, the gap between germline ends came to 15 bases. The germline CDR1 and CDR2 sequences are LNHDA and SQIVND (reference sequence). The CDR3 length is 15 residues. The DNA of the CDR3 is TGTGCCAGTAGTCTTTCCGGGACGGGAAAAAACATTCAGTACTTC. Amino acid sequence: CASSLSGTGKNIQYF.

The chain has TRBV7-2 and TRBJ1-3; D is undetermined. CDR3 length: 17 amino acids. V gave up 5 bases and J gave up 2 bases, with 19 bases separating them. The germline V gene encodes CDR1 SGHTA and CDR2 FQGNSA. In DNA, the CDR3 is TGTGCCAGCAGCCTAATGCCTGGGCTTACTCCTGGAAACACCATATATTTT. Translation gives CASSLMPGLTPGNTIYF. Looking up the rest from reference TRBV7-2 and TRBJ1-3 gives the full variable domain: GAGVSQSPSNKVTEKGKDVELRCDPISGHTALYWYRQSLGQGLEFLIYFQGNSAPDKSGLPSDRFSAERTGGSVSTLTIQRTQQEDSAVYLCASSLMPGLTPGNTIYFGEGSWLTVV.

V and J are TRBV30 and TRBJ1-5; TRBD1 aligns across 10 bases. From germline, CDR1 is GTSNPN and CDR2 SVGIG (reference sequence). V gave up 7 bases and J gave up 1 base; unmatched junction bases: 7. The CDR3 has 15 amino acids. The CDR3 DNA sequence: TGTGCCTTAGGACAGGGGGTTCTGAGCAATCAGCCCCAGCATTTT. Residues: CALGQGVLSNQPQHF.

The genes are TRBV7-2 and TRBJ2-2; the D gene is possibly TRBD2 (7 bases). The CDR3 is made up of 20 amino acids. Trimming removed 0 bases from V and 0 bases from J, with 20 bases in between. The germline gives CDR1 SGHTA, CDR2 FQGNSA. The CDR3 reads CASSLAPLVGGRANTGELFF. CDR3 bases: TGTGCCAGCAGCTTAGCACCCCTAGTCGGGGGGCGAGCGAACACCGGGGAGCTGTTTTTT. Full variable domain (missing parts from reference TRBV7-2 and TRBJ2-2): GAGVSQSPSNKVTEKGKDVELRCDPISGHTALYWYRQSLGQGLEFLIYFQGNSAPDKSGLPSDRFSAERTGGSVSTLTIQRTQQEDSAVYLCASSLAPLVGGRANTGELFFGEGSRLTVL.

For this clone: This sample includes further DNA sequences coding for the same CDR3. CDR3 in DNA: TGTGCCAGCAGCTTAGTAGGTACAGGAAAGCCCTACACCTTC. Its protein is CASSLVGTGKPYTF. The V and J genes are TRBV7-2 and TRBJ1-2; the D gene is possibly TRBD1 (5 bases). V gave up 1 base and J gave up 10 bases, with 16 bases separating them. This CDR3 is built from 14 residues. Per germline, CDR1 SGHTA and CDR2 FQGNSA.

As concerns this clone: One end of the junction does not line up with germline, which may come from a read error. Other nucleotide sequences from this sample produce the same CDR3. The V call is TRBV5-1, the J call TRBJ2-5; no clear D. This CDR3 has 14 residues. Germline V gene sequence: CDR1 SGHRS, CDR2 YFSETQ. The CDR3 sequence: CASSLGHFEETQYF. The CDR3 DNA follows: TGTGCCAGCAGCTTGGGTCACTTCGAAGAGACCCAGTACTTC.

The V call is TRBV4-1, the J call TRBJ1-2; TRBD1 aligns across 8 bases. Germline values: CDR1 MGHRA, CDR2 YSYEKL. V lost 0 bases and J lost 7; bases outside the gene matches: 1. The CDR3 covers 13 residues. The CDR3 loop reads CASSQDRGLGYTF. The CDR3, as DNA: TGCGCCAGCAGCCAAGACAGGGGGCTTGGCTACACCTTC.

This clone appeared a single time. The chain recombines TRBV7-9 with TRBJ1-1; D is undetermined. V was cut by 1 base and J by 0 bases, with 9 bases left in between. The germline CDR1 and CDR2 sequences are SEHNR and FQNEAQ (reference sequence). This CDR3 comprises 15 residues. CDR3 nucleotide sequence: TGTGCCAGCAGCTTAGAAACAGCCATGAACACTGAAGCTTTCTTT. Protein sequence: CASSLETAMNTEAFF.

The V gene is TRBV7-3, the J gene TRBJ2-2; D assignment may be TRBD1 or TRBD2 (5 bases each). Germline V gene sequence: CDR1 SGHTA, CDR2 FQGTGA. The CDR3 is made up of 18 amino acids. The V gene lost 4 bases and the J gene lost 0 bases, with 18 bases spanning the gap. CDR3 sequence reads: CASSSLAPGRTNTGELFF. The CDR3 DNA reads TGTGCCAGCAGCTCCCTGGCCCCGGGACGGACGAACACCGGGGAGCTGTTTTTT.

This rearrangement joins TRBV5-3 to TRBJ1-5; 8 positions agree with TRBD1. TRBV5-3 is sorted into the ORF group, with uncertain function. The CDR3 loop spans 15 amino acids. V lost 8 bases and J lost 5; bases outside the gene matches: 12. The CDR3 nucleotides are TGTGCCAGCAGCACAGGACAGGGTCAGGATCAGCCCCAGCATTTT. Protein: CASSTGQGQDQPQHF.

The gene calls are TRBV7-3 and TRBJ2-3, with D perhaps matching TRBD1 (5 bases). The CDR3 covers 14 residues. From germline, CDR1 is SGHTA and CDR2 FQGTGA. The germline V and J ends were trimmed by 1 base and 5 bases, with 10 bases remaining between them. The CDR3 loop is CASSLRGGLDTQYF. The CDR3 coding sequence is TGTGCCAGCAGCTTAAGGGGCGGCTTAGATACGCAGTATTTT. The whole variable domain, remainder taken from reference TRBV7-3 and TRBJ2-3, is GAGVSQTPSNKVTEKGKYVELRCDPISGHTALYWYRQSLGQGPEFLIYFQGTGAADDSGLPNDRFFAVRPEGSVSTLKIQRTERGDSAVYLCASSLRGGLDTQYFGPGTRLTVL.

CDR3 loop: CASSLTGTGGYNEQFF. In nucleotides, the CDR3 is TGTGCCAGCAGTTTAACCGGGACAGGGGGCTACAATGAGCAGTTCTTC. The gene calls are TRBV28 and TRBJ2-1; 11 bases are shared with TRBD1. Unmatched junction bases numbered 3, after V lost 2 bases and J lost 3 bases. The length of the CDR3 is 16 residues. Germline CDR1 reads MDHEN; CDR2 reads SYDVKM.

V and J are TRBV19 and TRBJ1-5; D is perhaps TRBD1 (5 bases). Germline V lookup: CDR1 LNHDA, CDR2 SQIVND (reference sequence). The V and J ends lost 3 bases and 3 bases respectively, with 12 bases between them. This CDR3 contains 15 residues. The DNA of the CDR3 is TGTGCCAGTAGTATCACCCAGGGCCCCAATCAGCCCCAGCATTTT. This gives the protein CASSITQGPNQPQHF. Together with reference TRBV19 and TRBJ1-5, the CDR3 gives the full variable domain: DGGITQSPKYLFRKEGQNVTLSCEQNLNHDAMYWYRQDPGQGLRLIYYSQIVNDFQKGDIAEGYSVSREKKESFPLTVTSAQKNPTAFYLCASSITQGPNQPQHFGDGTRLSIL.

The gene calls are TRBV27 and TRBJ2-3; TRBD2 aligns across 7 bases. CDR3 size: 13 residues. Looked up from germline, CDR1 is MNHEY and CDR2 is SMNVEV (reference sequence). The V gene end was trimmed by 2 bases and the J gene end by 4 bases; junction bases not matched to a gene: 0. Written as DNA, the CDR3 is TGTGCCAGCAGTTTACGGGGGGCAGATACGCAGTATTTT. Translated: CASSLRGADTQYF.

The chain carries TRBV19 and TRBJ2-7; D is perhaps TRBD1 or TRBD2 (5 bases each). Trimming cost V 1 base and J 2 bases, with 9 bases left between them. Germline V gene lookup returns CDR1 LNHDA and CDR2 SQIVND (reference sequence). This CDR3 has 14 amino acids. The CDR3 region is CASSIAGTTYEQYF. CDR3 sequence (DNA): TGTGCCAGTAGTATAGCAGGGACGACCTACGAGCAGTACTTC.

A few counts support this clone. The rearrangement links TRBV2 to TRBJ1-5; 7 nucleotides agree with TRBD1. The V and J ends lost 8 bases and 0 bases, in that order; junction bases with no gene match: 1. Germline assignment: CDR1 SNHLY and CDR2 FYNNEI. CDR3 size: 13 residues. The chain's CDR3 is CASGTDSNQPQHF. The DNA for the CDR3 is TGTGCCAGCGGGACAGATAGCAATCAGCCCCAGCATTTT.

The gene calls are TRBV5-6 and TRBJ2-3; D unresolved. This CDR3 contains 17 residues. Germline V gives CDR1 SGHDT, CDR2 YYEEEE. Trimming left V 1 base short and J 0 bases short, with 15 bases between. CDR3 protein: CASSLIWAFGSTDTQYF. The CDR3 region has the DNA TGTGCCAGCAGCTTGATTTGGGCGTTTGGAAGCACAGATACGCAGTATTTT.